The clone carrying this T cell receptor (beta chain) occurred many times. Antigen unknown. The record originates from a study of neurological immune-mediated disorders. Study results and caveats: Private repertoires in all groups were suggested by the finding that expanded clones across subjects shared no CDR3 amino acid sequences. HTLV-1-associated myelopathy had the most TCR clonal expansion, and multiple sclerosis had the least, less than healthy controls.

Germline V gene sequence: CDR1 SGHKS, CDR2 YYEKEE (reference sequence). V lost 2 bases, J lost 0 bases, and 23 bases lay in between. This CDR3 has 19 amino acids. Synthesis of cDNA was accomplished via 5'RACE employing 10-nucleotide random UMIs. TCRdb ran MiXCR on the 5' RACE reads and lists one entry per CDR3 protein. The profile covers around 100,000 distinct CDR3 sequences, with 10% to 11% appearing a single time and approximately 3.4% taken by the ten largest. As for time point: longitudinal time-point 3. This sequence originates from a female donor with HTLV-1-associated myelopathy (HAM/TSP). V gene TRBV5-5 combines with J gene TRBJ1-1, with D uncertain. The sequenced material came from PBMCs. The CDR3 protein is CASSFIGGRPGLLNTEAFF. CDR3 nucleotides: TGTGCCAGCAGCTTTATAGGTGGCAGACCCGGCTTGTTGAACACTGAAGCTTTCTTT.